This T cell receptor beta chain was sequenced in a study of PD-1 blockade in classical Hodgkin lymphoma. Study information: A 3 mg/kg intravenous dose of nivolumab was received by patients every 2 weeks.

This clone appeared a single time. Its antigen remains unidentified. Study findings and constraints: Relative to healthy donors, newly diagnosed patients reportedly had lower baseline TCR diversity, which was reported as lower still in relapsed/refractory patients.

Sequencing used immunoSEQ multiplex PCR; TCRdb keeps in-frame clones, though not all of them. The sample records about 8,500 clones, 80% to 85% being singletons. The CDR3 spans 11 residues. The germline V and J ends were trimmed by 1 base and 12 bases, with 7 bases remaining between them. In germline, CDR1 is MGHRA, CDR2 YSYEKL. Each patient experienced a relapse that followed autologous stem cell transplantation, and brentuximab vedotin exposure varied. Using magnetic negative selection, the CD4+ T cells were separated out of thawed PBMCs. The rearrangement uses TRBV4-1 and TRBJ2-1; D is possibly TRBD1 (5 bases). The source of this sequence is a human donor with classical Hodgkin lymphoma. Sequenced here: CD4+ T cells from blood, sampled at baseline. The CDR3 reads CASSQGGMQFF. In nucleotides, the CDR3 is TGCGCCAGCAGCCAAGGGGGCATGCAGTTCTTC.